This T cell receptor (beta chain) derives from a study of PD-1 blockade in classical Hodgkin lymphoma. Brentuximab vedotin exposure varied, and every patient relapsed after autologous stem cell transplantation. This table comes from immunoSEQ multiplex PCR, and its TCRdb copy is limited to in-frame clones, with some not included. Among roughly 56,000 clones listed, more than 75% were seen once. V lost 5 bases, J lost 0 bases, and 19 bases lay in between. Looked up from germline, CDR1 is LNHDA and CDR2 is SQIVND (reference sequence). CDR3 length equals 17 residues. This chain uses TRBV19 with TRBJ1-1; D is unresolved. The source was peripheral blood mononuclear cells (PBMCs), collected before the second cycle of nivolumab. The receptor comes from a human donor with classical Hodgkin lymphoma. CDR3 coding DNA: TGTGCCAGTAGTCCCGCCTTAGTATGGCGCTTGAACACTGAAGCTTTCTTT. This translates into CASSPALVWRLNTEAFF.